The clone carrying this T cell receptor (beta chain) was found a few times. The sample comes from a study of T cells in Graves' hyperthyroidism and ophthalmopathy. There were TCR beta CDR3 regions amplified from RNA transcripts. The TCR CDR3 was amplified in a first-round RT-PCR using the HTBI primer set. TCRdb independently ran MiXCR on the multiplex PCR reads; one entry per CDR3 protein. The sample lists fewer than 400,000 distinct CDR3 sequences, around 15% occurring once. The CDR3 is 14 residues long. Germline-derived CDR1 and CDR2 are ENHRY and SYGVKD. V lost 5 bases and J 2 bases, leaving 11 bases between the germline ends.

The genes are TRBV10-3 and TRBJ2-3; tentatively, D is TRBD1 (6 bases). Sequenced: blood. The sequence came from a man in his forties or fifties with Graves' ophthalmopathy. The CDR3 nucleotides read TGTGCCATCAGTCCGGGACAAAACACAGATACGCAGTATTTT. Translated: CAISPGQNTDTQYF.